The source of this T cell receptor (beta chain) is a study of cytotoxic CD8 clonotypes in ibrutinib-treated CLL. Study context: Among patients, around 25 responded partially and 2 completely; roughly 14 then stayed remitted and approximately twelve progressed after median around 66 months.

The repertoire was sequenced with immunoSEQ multiplex PCR; TCRdb's copy has only in-frame clones and lacks some. The sample comprises about 160,000 clones, 81% of which are singletons, and under 2.5% rests with the top ten. Genomic DNA in a quantity of about 2 micrograms was derived from cryopreserved PBMCs for TCR beta libraries. There are 19 residues in the CDR3. This clone showed up just a few times. The source is a human donor with chronic lymphocytic leukemia. Source: PBMCs, taken after 12 months of ibrutinib treatment. The chain links TRBV21-1 to TRBJ2-2. TRBV21-1 has pseudogene status. The CDR3: CASSKGTDIPRENTGELFF. The CDR3 coding sequence is TGTGCCAGCAGCAAGGGGACGGACATACCCCGGGAAAACACCGGGGAGCTGTTTTTT.